A selection of T cell receptor beta chains follows, all from one sample in a study of T cell responses to AZD1222 COVID-19 vaccine. Profiling relied on immunoSEQ multiplex PCR, and the TCRdb table lists in-frame clones only, not all of them. This sample has some 83,000 clones, with about nine tenths found just once. The sample consisted of peripheral blood, taken on day 0 of AZD1222 vaccination. Receptor source: an adult in good health. The CDR3 runs from the conserved cysteine through the conserved F or W. The D gene is left open where the match is weak. A clone size is listed for some rows: how often the clone was seen (once, few, many), or a class if it is expanded.

TRBV11-2	TRBD2	.	TRBJ2-1	TGTGCCAGCAGCTTAGACCGGCGAAGGACTAGCGGGGCCCTATACAATGAGCAGTTCTTC	CASSLDRRRTSGALYNEQFF
TRBV28	TRBD1	.	TRBJ1-2	TGTGCCAGCAGTATACAGGGGTATGGCTACACCTTC	CASSIQGYGYTF
TRBV6-2/TRBV6-3	.	.	TRBJ1-1	TGTGCCAGCAGTTACGAGGAGGGGCCCGCTGAAGCTTTCTTT	CASSYEEGPAEAFF
TRBV7-2	.	.	TRBJ1-2	TGTGCCAGCAGCCCCGACAGAGTTACTAACTATGGCTACACCTTC	CASSPDRVTNYGYTF
TRBV6-2/TRBV6-3	.	few	TRBJ2-5	TGTGCCAGCAGTGACAACTCAGAGACCCAGTACTTC	CASSDNSETQYF
TRBV2	.	.	TRBJ2-7	TGTGCCAGCATTGGATACGAGCAGTACTTC	CASIGYEQYF
TRBV27	.	.	TRBJ1-6	TGTGCCAGCAGTTGGGGGCAAGCCTCCCATTATAATTCACCCCTCCACTTT	CASSWGQASHYNSPLHF
TRBV12-5	.	.	TRBJ1-5	TGTGCTAGTGGTTTGTCTTCCGGCGGGCCCCAGCATTTT	CASGLSSGGPQHF
TRBV18	.	.	TRBJ2-2	TGTGCCAGCTCACCCGGACTGCCTGGGAACACCGGGGAGCTGTTTTTT	CASSPGLPGNTGELFF
TRBV12-3/TRBV12-4	TRBD1	.	TRBJ1-2	TGTGCCAGCAGCGACAGGGCATATGGCTACACCTTC	CASSDRAYGYTF
TRBV7-2	.	.	TRBJ1-2	TGTGCCAGCAGCCTCTCTAACGTACAGGGCCGTGGCTACACCTTC	CASSLSNVQGRGYTF
TRBV24-1	TRBD1	.	TRBJ1-6	TGTGCCACCAGTCCCGGGACAGGGACACCCCTCCACTTT	CATSPGTGTPLHF
TRBV7-9	.	.	TRBJ2-7	TGTGCCAGCCAGGGCAGGGCATGGGGCGAGCAGTACTTC	CASQGRAWGEQYF
TRBV6-1	.	medium-sized	TRBJ2-1	TGTGCCAGCAGTGAAGGCTGGGTGCAGCCCCTATCCTACAATGAGCAGTTCTTC	CASSEGWVQPLSYNEQFF
TRBV24-1	TRBD1	.	TRBJ1-5	TGTGCCACCAGTGACCGAGGACAGGGCAGCAATCAGCCCCAGCATTTT	CATSDRGQGSNQPQHF
TRBV29-1	TRBD2	.	TRBJ2-5	TGCAGCGTTGAGGAAGTAGCGGGGGGGCTGTCGCAAGAGACCCAGTACTTC	CSVEEVAGGLSQETQYF
TRBV28	.	.	TRBJ1-1	TGTGCCAGCAGTTCTGGAGGGTATGTCACTGAAGCTTTCTTT	CASSSGGYVTEAFF
TRBV28	.	.	TRBJ2-2	TGTGCCAGCAGTTCCCCCACTCCCGGGGAGCTGTTTTTT	CASSSPTPGELFF
TRBV4-3	.	.	TRBJ1-1	TGCGCCAGCAGCCAAGATAGGGGGGGGGAAGCTTTCTTT	CASSQDRGGEAFF
TRBV6-5	.	.	TRBJ2-1	TGTGCCAGCAGCCTCCGGGGTAGCTCCTACAATGAGCAGTTCTTC	CASSLRGSSYNEQFF
TRBV15	.	.	TRBJ1-2	TGTGCCACCAGCAGTGGGCGGTTCTATGGCTACACCTTC	CATSSGRFYGYTF
TRBV27	TRBD1	.	TRBJ1-5	TGTGCCAGCGCGGACAGGGTCGATCAGCCCCAGCATTTT	CASADRVDQPQHF
TRBV9	.	.	TRBJ2-1	TGTGCCAGCAGCTTGAGAGGGTACTCCTACAATGAGCAGTTCTTC	CASSLRGYSYNEQFF
TRBV5-1	TRBD1	.	TRBJ1-2	TGCGCCAGCAGCTTGGAACCTGCCGGGACAGGGGGCAATGGCTACACCTTC	CASSLEPAGTGGNGYTF
TRBV21-1	.	.	TRBJ2-1	TGTGCCAGCAGCATACGGGGGGCTTTCCGGAGCTCCTACAATGAGCAGTTCTTC	CASSIRGAFRSSYNEQFF
TRBV7-8	.	.	TRBJ2-1	TGTGCCAGCAGCCCAATTAGCCCAAAGCAGTTCTTC	CASSPISPKQFF
TRBV2	.	.	TRBJ1-1	TGTGCCAGCAGTGAGCTGGGCCGCGAAGCTTTCTTT	CASSELGREAFF
TRBV15	TRBD2	.	TRBJ2-1	TGTGCCACCAGCATTAGCGGGGGGGATTACAATGAGCAGTTCTTC	CATSISGGDYNEQFF
TRBV4-2	.	.	TRBJ2-3	TGTGCCAGCAGCCAAGATGGGGGGAGGACAGATACGCAGTATTTT	CASSQDGGRTDTQYF
TRBV5-6	TRBD1	.	TRBJ2-1	TGTGCCAGCAGCTTCTGGGACAGGGGCAACAATGAGCAGTTCTTC	CASSFWDRGNNEQFF
TRBV11-1	.	.	TRBJ2-3	TGTGCCAGCAGCGTCGGGGATACGCAGTATTTT	CASSVGDTQYF
TRBV28	.	.	TRBJ2-7	TGTGCCAGCACTACTCCCGGTGAATGGTCCTACGAGCAGTACTTC	CASTTPGEWSYEQYF
TRBV15	.	once	TRBJ2-5	TGTGCCACCAGCAGAGTATGGGACACCCAAGAGACCCAGTACTTC	CATSRVWDTQETQYF
TRBV5-6	TRBD2	.	TRBJ2-1	TGTGCCAGCAGCTTGGCTCCGGGGGGGCGGAATGAGCAGTTCTTC	CASSLAPGGRNEQFF
TRBV9	TRBD2	.	TRBJ2-5	TGTGCCAGCAGCACAAGCGGGGGGGCCGGAGAGACCCAGTACTTC	CASSTSGGAGETQYF
TRBV12-3/TRBV12-4	.	.	TRBJ1-5	TGTGCCAGCACCTTATACCACAATCAGCCCCAGCATTTT	CASTLYHNQPQHF
TRBV30	.	few	TRBJ1-2	TGTGCCTGGAGTGGGACCGCCGGGGGCTACACCTTC	CAWSGTAGGYTF
TRBV2	.	.	TRBJ2-7	TGTGCCAGCAGCGCAGGCAATCACAGGGCAGCCTACGAGCAGTACTTC	CASSAGNHRAAYEQYF
TRBV5-5	.	.	TRBJ1-1	TGTGCCAGCAGCTTGTTCCAGGGTCCGGAAGCTTTCTTT	CASSLFQGPEAFF
TRBV5-1	.	.	TRBJ1-2	TGCGCCAGCAGCTTAGACAGCTATGGCTACACCTTC	CASSLDSYGYTF
TRBV4-3	.	.	TRBJ2-2	TGCGCCAGCAGCCCAGGTGGGCCCGGGGAGCTGTTTTTT	CASSPGGPGELFF
TRBV27	.	.	TRBJ2-7	TGTGCCGCAGGGGGGGTTGGAACCTACGAGCAGTACTTC	CAAGGVGTYEQYF
TRBV7-8	.	.	TRBJ1-2	TGTGCCAGCAGCTTACTTTCCGGGGACTATGGCTACACCTTC	CASSLLSGDYGYTF
TRBV20-1	.	once	TRBJ1-1	TGCAGTGCCGACCGGGGCACTGAAGCTTTCTTT	CSADRGTEAFF